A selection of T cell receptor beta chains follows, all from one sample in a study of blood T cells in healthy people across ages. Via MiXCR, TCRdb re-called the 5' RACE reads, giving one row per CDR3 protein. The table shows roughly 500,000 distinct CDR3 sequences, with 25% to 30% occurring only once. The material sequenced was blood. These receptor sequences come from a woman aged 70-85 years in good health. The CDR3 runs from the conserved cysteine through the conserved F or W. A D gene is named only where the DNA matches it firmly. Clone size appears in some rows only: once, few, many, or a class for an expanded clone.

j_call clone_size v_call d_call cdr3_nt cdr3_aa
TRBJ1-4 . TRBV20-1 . TGCAGTGCCCCGCTGTCGCAGGGAGCTAATGAAGAACTGTTTTTT CSAPLSQGANEELFF
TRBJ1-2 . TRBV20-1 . TGCAGTGCTAGAGCCCCAGGGCTTGGCTACACCTTC CSARAPGLGYTF
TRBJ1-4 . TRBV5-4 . TGTGCCAGCAGCTTGCGGCCAGGGGAGGGAAAACTGTTTTTT CASSLRPGEGKLFF
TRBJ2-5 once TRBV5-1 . TGCGCCAGCAGCTTGGCCGAGGACGTGCAGTACTTC CASSLAEDVQYF
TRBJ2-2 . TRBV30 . TGTGCCTGGACCCCCATCCGGGACCTACTCACAACCGGGGAGCTGTTTTTT CAWTPIRDLLTTGELFF
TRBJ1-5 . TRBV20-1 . TGCAGTGCCAACAGGGTTTCCGATCAGCCCCAGCATTTT CSANRVSDQPQHF
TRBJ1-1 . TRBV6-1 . TGTGCCAGCAGACGTGGGGGGGGCGTCCGTCGAGGTACTGAAGCTTTCTTT CASRRGGGVRRGTEAFF
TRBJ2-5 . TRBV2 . TGTGCCAGCAGTGTCCAGCAAGAGACCCAGGACTTC CASSVQQETQDF
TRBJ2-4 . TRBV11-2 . TGTGCCAGCAGCTTACTCAGGGGCCTAGCCAAAAACATTCAGTACTTC CASSLLRGLAKNIQYF
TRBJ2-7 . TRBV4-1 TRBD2 TGCGCCAGCAGCCAAGGAACTAGCGGAGGTTACGAGCAGTACTTC CASSQGTSGGYEQYF
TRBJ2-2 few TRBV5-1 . TGCGCCGGCAGCTTGGGATTGGGACAAAACACCGGGGAGCTGTTTTTT CAGSLGLGQNTGELFF
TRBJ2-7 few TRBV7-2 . TGTGCCAGCAACGTCCATTCCTCCTACGAGCAGTACTTC CASNVHSSYEQYF
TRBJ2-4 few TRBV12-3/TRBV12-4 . TGTGCCAGCAGCTCTGACAGGGAGGTCAAAAACATTCAGTACTTC CASSSDREVKNIQYF
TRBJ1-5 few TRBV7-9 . TGTGCCAGCAGCTTAGGGATTGGGCCCCAGCATTTT CASSLGIGPQHF
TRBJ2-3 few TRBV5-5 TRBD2 TGTGCCAGCAGCTTGGGAGGTCTAGCGGGGGATACGCAGTATTTT CASSLGGLAGDTQYF
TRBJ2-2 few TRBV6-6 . TGTGCCAGCAGTTACCTCGGGGAGCTGTTTTTT CASSYLGELFF
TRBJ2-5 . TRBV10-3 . TGTGCCATCAGTGATATGGGCAGTCAAGAGACCCAGTACTTC CAISDMGSQETQYF
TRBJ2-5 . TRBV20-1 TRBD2 TGCAGTGCTAGAGATCCCCGGGGGGACGAGACCCAGTACTTC CSARDPRGDETQYF
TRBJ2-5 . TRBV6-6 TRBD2 TGTGCCAGCAGTTGGGGACTAGCGGGGGGAATTCCAGAGACCCAGTACTTC CASSWGLAGGIPETQYF
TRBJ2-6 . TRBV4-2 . TGTGCCAGCAGCCAAGAAAAAACCTCTGGGGCCAACGTCCTGACTTTC CASSQEKTSGANVLTF
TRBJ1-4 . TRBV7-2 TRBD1 TGTGTCAGCAGCAGACAGGGCCCTAATGAAAAACTGTTTTTT CVSSRQGPNEKLFF
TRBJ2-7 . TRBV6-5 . TGTGCCAGCCACCAGGGGAGGTTCTACGAGCAGTGCTTC CASHQGRFYEQCF
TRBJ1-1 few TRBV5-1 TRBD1 TGCGCCACCCGGACAGGGGACACCTTCACTGAAGCTTTCTTT CATRTGDTFTEAFF
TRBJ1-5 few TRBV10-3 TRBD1 TGTGCCACTCTTCCGGGACAGAATCAGCCCCAGCATTTT CATLPGQNQPQHF
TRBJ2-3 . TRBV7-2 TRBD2 TGTGCCAGCAGCTCAGGAGGACTAGCGGGGTTTACGCAGTATTTT CASSSGGLAGFTQYF
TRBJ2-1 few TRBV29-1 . TGCAGCGTTGACGAGGGGCTGGATGAGCAGTTCTTC CSVDEGLDEQFF
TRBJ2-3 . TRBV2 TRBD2 TGTGCCAGCAGGTACAGGGCTAGCGGGGGCCTTCGCACAGATACGCAGTATTTT CASRYRASGGLRTDTQYF
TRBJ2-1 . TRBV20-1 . TGCAGTGCTACCTCCCCGGACTTCGCGTACAATGAGCAGTTCTTC CSATSPDFAYNEQFF
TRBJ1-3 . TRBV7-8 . TGTGCCAGCAGCTCCCTAGCAGGAAACACCATATATTTT CASSSLAGNTIYF
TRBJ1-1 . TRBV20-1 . TGCAGTGCAGGCAGGGGGAACACTGAAGCTTTCTTT CSAGRGNTEAFF
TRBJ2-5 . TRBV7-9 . TGTGCCAGCAGCTTAGCGCCAGGGCTGCTAAAGACCCAGTACTTC CASSLAPGLLKTQYF
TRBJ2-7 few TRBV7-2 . TGTGCCAGCAGCTGGACTCGACCCCCCAACGAGCAGTACTTC CASSWTRPPNEQYF
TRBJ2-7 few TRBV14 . TGTGCCAGCAGCTACGGACAGCTATACGAGCAGTACTTC CASSYGQLYEQYF
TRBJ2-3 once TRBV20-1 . TGCAGTGCTAGAATGACAGGCACAGATACGCAGTATTTT CSARMTGTDTQYF
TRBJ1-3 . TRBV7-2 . TGTGCCAGCAGCTTATTGACCGTGAACTCTGGAAACACCATATATTTT CASSLLTVNSGNTIYF
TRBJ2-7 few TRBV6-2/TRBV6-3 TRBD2 TGTGCCAGCAAGCGGGAGTCCTACGAGCAGTACTTC CASKRESYEQYF
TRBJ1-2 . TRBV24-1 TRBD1 TGTGCCACCAGTGATGCGTCCCCCGTGGGGACAGGGGGAGGTTATGGCTACACCTTC CATSDASPVGTGGGYGYTF
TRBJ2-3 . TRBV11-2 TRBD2 TGTGCCAGCAGCTCCCTTGCGGGGGGTAGCACAGATACGCAGTATTTT CASSSLAGGSTDTQYF
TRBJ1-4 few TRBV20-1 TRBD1 TGCAGTGCTCGGAGGACAGGGTCCGGTGAAAAACTGTTTTTT CSARRTGSGEKLFF
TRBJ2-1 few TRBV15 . TGTGCCACCAGCAGAGAGGCCGGACGGTACAATGAGCAGTTCTTC CATSREAGRYNEQFF
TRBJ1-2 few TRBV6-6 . TGTGCCAGCAGCCGCGACGGATACTATGGCTACACCTTC CASSRDGYYGYTF